This T cell receptor beta chain appears in the sequencing data of a study of T cells in localized non-small cell lung cancer. Points from the study as a whole: Median detection of top 100 tumor clones in adjacent lung was roughly 61 clones. Uninvolved adjacent lung showed peak T cell clonality, exceeding tumor. Increased T cell density in blood showed an association with longer overall survival. Sequencing involved a lone tumor region, leaving heterogeneity possible.

Sequencing was performed with immunoSEQ multiplex PCR; in TCRdb, only in-frame clones are kept and a portion is missing. The sample records around 25,000 clones, approximately 78% being singletons. Worth noting for this clone: Antigen unknown.

The CDR3 runs to 15 residues. The germline V and J ends were trimmed by 2 bases and 4 bases, with 14 bases remaining between them. Germline-derived CDR1 and CDR2 are KGHSH and LQKENI. The TCR was taken from a woman aged 40 to 75 with stage I lung adenocarcinoma. The chain uses TRBV18 and TRBJ1-2; D call uncertain. The sample here was peripheral blood, taken before any cancer treatment. The CDR3 loop reads CASSPFVRVGYGYTF. The CDR3 nucleotides are TGTGCCAGCTCACCATTTGTCCGCGTCGGCTATGGCTACACCTTC.